Following are 18 T cell receptor beta chains from one sample sequenced in a study of graft-versus-host responses after intestinal transplantation (dated by TCRdb to about 2021). Receptor libraries were prepared by the immunoSEQ multiplex PCR assay. Sourced from immuneACCESS, this table was stored by TCRdb with only in-frame sequences that have V and J called. A share of the clones is absent; for the studies checked, an unresolved V gene accounts for under half, and the remainder has no known explanation. The sample yields some 96,000 clones; roughly 90% were counted once. The ten biggest clones cover about 16% of the sample. The starting material was PBMCs, obtained around 450 days after intestinal transplant. The receptors were gathered from a human patient who received an intestinal transplant, so some T cells may come from the graft donor.

The V gene is TRBV15, the J gene TRBJ1-5; no clear D. CDR1 LNHNV and CDR2 YYDKDF come from the germline V gene (reference sequence). The V end was cut by 0 bases, the J end by 8 bases, with 14 bases between. The CDR3 extends over 15 amino acids. The CDR3 loop reads CATSREETGSEPQHF. The CDR3 bases are TGTGCCACCAGCAGAGAGGAGACGGGCTCGGAGCCCCAGCATTTT.

The V call is TRBV7-2, the J call TRBJ2-1; TRBD2 matches at 10 bases. The V and J ends lost 5 bases and 10 bases, in that order; junction bases with no gene match: 17. CDR1 and CDR2 from the germline V gene are SGHTA and FQGNSA. CDR3 length: 17 residues. CDR3 nucleotide sequence: TGTGCCAGCAGCGCCGACCTAGGGACTAGCGTTCTCCGGGAGCAGTTCTTC. Translating gives CASSADLGTSVLREQFF.

In its sample, this clone was seen a few times. The V and J genes are TRBV10-1 and TRBJ1-1, with D unresolved. The CDR3 totals 16 residues. V lost 2 bases, J lost 1 base, and 14 bases lay in between. Germline V gene sequence: CDR1 WNHNN, CDR2 SYGVQD (reference sequence). DNA for the CDR3: TGCGCCAGCAGTGAGCTGGGGATGCCCCCGAACACTGAAGCTTTCTTT. Translated, it gives CASSELGMPPNTEAFF.

This clone has only a few counts. CDR3 sequence: CATDTVGGGGKLFF. CDR3 coding DNA: TGTGCCACCGACACGGTGGGCGGCGGTGGAAAACTGTTTTTT. The chain has TRBV7-9 and TRBJ1-4; D call uncertain. V shed 10 bases and J shed 10 bases, with 22 bases lying between them. Germline lookup yields CDR1 SEHNR and CDR2 FQNEAQ (reference sequence). The CDR3 runs 14 residues.

This clone was picked up one time. The chain uses TRBV11-3 and TRBJ2-1, with TRBD2 as a possible D gene (6 bases). From germline, CDR1 is SGHNT and CDR2 YENEEA. Trimming shortened V by 3 bases and J by 2 bases, and 8 bases separated the two germline ends. The CDR3 length is 14 residues. CDR3 loop: CASSFTGAYNEQFF. CDR3 DNA sequence: TGTGCCAGCAGCTTCACGGGAGCCTACAATGAGCAGTTCTTC.

The V and J genes are TRBV6-5 and TRBJ2-7; D ambiguous. V was pared by 2 bases and J by 2 bases, with 7 bases between. This CDR3 is 13 amino acids long. From germline, CDR1 is MNHEY and CDR2 SVGAGI. This CDR3 reads CASSYQITYEQYF. CDR3 DNA sequence: TGTGCCAGCAGTTACCAGATTACCTACGAGCAGTACTTC.

V and J are TRBV2 and TRBJ1-6; TRBD1 agrees at 8 bases. V was pared by 10 bases and J by 7 bases, with 18 bases of the junction left unmatched. Looked up from germline, CDR1 is SNHLY and CDR2 is FYNNEI. The CDR3 consists of 17 residues. The CDR3 DNA follows: TGTGCCACCTACCGGGACAGGTTGTCTGTGCGGAATTCACCCCTCCACTTT. It codes for CATYRDRLSVRNSPLHF.

V is TRBV5-5 and J is TRBJ2-3; 8 nucleotides align to TRBD2. The length of the CDR3 is 16 residues. Germline CDR1 reads SGHKS; CDR2 reads YYEKEE (reference sequence). J gave up 9 bases and V 4 bases, and 16 bases lay outside the gene matches. The DNA for the CDR3 is TGTGCCAGCAGCCTGATGGGCGGGGGGCCCGGGCTGACGCAGTATTTT. Amino acids: CASSLMGGGPGLTQYF.

This sequence joins TRBV11-3 and TRBJ2-4; no clear D gene. The germline V and J ends were trimmed by 1 base and 6 bases, with 7 bases remaining between them. Germline V gene sequence: CDR1 SGHNT, CDR2 YENEEA. This CDR3 has 13 residues. The chain's CDR3 is CASSLGVGNIQYF. The CDR3 coding sequence is TGTGCCAGCAGCTTAGGAGTCGGAAACATTCAGTACTTC.

The J gene is TRBJ2-7, the V gene TRBV7-9, with 8 bases aligning to TRBD1. The germline gives CDR1 SEHNR, CDR2 FQNEAQ (reference sequence). The CDR3 spans 14 residues. V shed 5 bases and J 1 base; nucleotides not matched to a gene: 4. The CDR3 region is CASSPGTGSYEQYF. In DNA, the CDR3 is TGTGCCAGCAGCCCGGGGACAGGTTCCTACGAGCAGTACTTC. Combining the CDR3 with reference TRBV7-9 and TRBJ2-7 gives the whole variable domain DTGVSQNPRHKITKRGQNVTFRCDPISEHNRLYWYRQTLGQGPEFLTYFQNEAQLEKSRLLSDRFSAERPKGSFSTLEIQRTEQGDSAMYLCASSPGTGSYEQYFGPGTRLTVT.

This chain joins TRBV9 and TRBJ1-3, with D perhaps matching TRBD1 (6 bases). Germline CDR1 and CDR2: SGDLS and YYNGEE. CDR3 length: 16 amino acids. Trimming cost V 0 bases and J 2 bases, with 12 bases left between them. CDR3 residues: CASSVDWGGAGNTIYF. As DNA, the CDR3 is TGTGCCAGCAGCGTAGATTGGGGGGGCGCTGGAAACACCATATATTTT.

This clone came up a few times. This rearrangement joins TRBV5-1 to TRBJ1-4; weak D call: TRBD1 (5 bases). Trimming shortened V by 4 bases and J by 3 bases, and 13 bases separated the two germline ends. Germline lookup yields CDR1 SGHRS and CDR2 YFSETQ. The CDR3 spans 15 residues. The CDR3 DNA reads TGCGCCAGCAGCGCGGGGGGGTCGGCTAATGAAAAACTGTTTTTT. Translated, it gives CASSAGGSANEKLFF.

The genes are TRBV9 and TRBJ2-2, with TRBD2 as a possible D gene (6 bases). This CDR3 contains 16 residues. V was trimmed by 7 bases and J by 5 bases, leaving 21 bases between them. Germline CDR1 is SGDLS and CDR2 is YYNGEE. The chain's CDR3 is CASGEMGGPTTGELFF. CDR3 nucleotide sequence: TGTGCCAGCGGAGAGATGGGGGGACCCACGACCGGGGAGCTGTTTTTT.

The V and J genes are TRBV18 and TRBJ1-6; D perhaps matches TRBD1 (5 bases). From germline, CDR1 is KGHSH and CDR2 LQKENI. The CDR3 totals 15 residues. Trimming took 6 bases from V and 9 from J, leaving 18 bases between them. The CDR3 sequence is CASSRQVREGSPLHF. In DNA form, the CDR3 reads TGTGCCAGCTCCCGTCAGGTCAGGGAAGGTTCACCCCTCCACTTT. Supplemented by reference TRBV18 and TRBJ1-6, the full variable domain reads NAGVMQNPRHLVRRRGQEARLRCSPMKGHSHVYWYRQLPEEGLKFMVYLQKENIIDESGMPKERFSAEFPKEGPSILRIQQVVRGDSAAYFCASSRQVREGSPLHFGNGTRLTVT.

This chain links TRBV7-2 with TRBJ1-3, with TRBD1 matching over 9 bases. V dropped 5 bases and J dropped 7; count of bases not matched to a gene: 12. Looked up from germline, CDR1 is SGHTA and CDR2 is FQGNSA. The CDR3 length is 16 residues. The CDR3 DNA follows: TGTGCCAGCAGCCCAAAGACAGGGGGAAGTCTCAACACCATATATTTT. As protein: CASSPKTGGSLNTIYF.

This chain joins TRBV7-9 and TRBJ1-6; D gene ambiguous. The CDR3 contains 15 residues. V lost 1 base and J lost 10, with 14 bases in between. Germline lookup yields CDR1 SEHNR and CDR2 FQNEAQ (reference sequence). The CDR3 sequence is CASSLGTASGSPLHF. The CDR3 DNA reads as TGTGCCAGCAGCTTAGGGACGGCGAGTGGGTCACCCCTCCACTTT.

This clone was counted a few times. The gene calls are TRBV6-6 and TRBJ1-2; TRBD1 matches 11 bases. The V gene's germline CDR1 is MNHNY and CDR2 SVGAGI (reference sequence). With V trimmed by 6 bases and J by 8 bases, 11 bases remained unmatched. This CDR3 region has 15 residues. Here the CDR3 reads CASRPTGTGGRGYTF. CDR3 coding DNA: TGTGCCAGCAGACCGACCGGGACAGGGGGACGCGGCTACACCTTC.

V gene TRBV6-6 combines with J gene TRBJ1-1; D possibly corresponds to TRBD1 (6 bases). V lost 5 bases and J 1 base, leaving 11 bases between the germline ends. Germline CDR1 and CDR2: MNHNY and SVGAGI (reference sequence). This CDR3 comprises 14 residues. CDR3 sequence (DNA): TGTGCCAGCAGTCCAAGGGGGGGGAACACTGAAGCTTTCTTT. As protein: CASSPRGGNTEAFF.